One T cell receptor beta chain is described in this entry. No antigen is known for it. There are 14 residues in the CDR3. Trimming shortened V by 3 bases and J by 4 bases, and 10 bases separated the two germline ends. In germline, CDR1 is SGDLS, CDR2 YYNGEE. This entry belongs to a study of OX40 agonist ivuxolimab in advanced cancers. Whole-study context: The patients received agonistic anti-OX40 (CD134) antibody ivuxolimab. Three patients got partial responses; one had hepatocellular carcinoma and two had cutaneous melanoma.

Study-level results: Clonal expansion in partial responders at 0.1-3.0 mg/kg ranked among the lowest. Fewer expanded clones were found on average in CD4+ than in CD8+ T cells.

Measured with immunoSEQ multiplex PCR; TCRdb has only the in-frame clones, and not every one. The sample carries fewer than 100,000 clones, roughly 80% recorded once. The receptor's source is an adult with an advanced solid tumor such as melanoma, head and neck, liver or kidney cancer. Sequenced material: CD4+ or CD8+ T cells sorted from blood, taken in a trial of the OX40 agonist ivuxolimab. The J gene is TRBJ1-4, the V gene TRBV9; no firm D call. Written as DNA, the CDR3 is TGTGCCAGCAGCGGTGACCCCCATAATGAAAAACTGTTTTTT. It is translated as CASSGDPHNEKLFF.